This T cell receptor (beta chain) was observed in a study of T cell repertoires in cytomegalovirus infection. TCRdb used MiXCR to reprocess the reads, holding one entry per CDR3 protein. The data hold 200,000 or so distinct CDR3 sequences, with roughly a fifth observed a single time. This CDR3 has 14 residues. Between the trimmed V and J ends, which lost 5 bases and 4 bases, there was a span of 14 bases. Germline CDR1 and CDR2: LNHDA and SQIVND (reference sequence). Sequencing was carried out using PBMCs. V usage is TRBV19 and J usage is TRBJ1-2; tentatively, D is TRBD1 (6 bases). The sequence came from a human donor in good health (CMV status not recorded). Some clones in this sample may be carry-over from other donors' samples. The CDR3 DNA sequence: TGTGCCAGTAGTCGACAGGCCTCTAGCTATGGCTACACCTTC. Protein product: CASSRQASSYGYTF.